This passage covers 21 T cell receptor beta chains from one sample sequenced in a study of T-cell memory formation after mild COVID-19. Using its own MiXCR run on the 5' RACE reads, TCRdb lists one record per CDR3 protein. Here the sample spans about 250,000 distinct CDR3 sequences, 15% being singletons. The sample comprised PBMCs or a T cell subset sorted from them (not recorded which). Every receptor here comes from an adult woman who had mild COVID-19 (a few samples of this study predate the infection). Cell type and time point are not known.

This clonotype was seen a few times. The chain employs TRBV24-1 and TRBJ2-7; 11 bases line up with TRBD2. The CDR3 loop spans 18 amino acids. Looked up from germline, CDR1 is KGHDR and CDR2 is SFDVKD. The J segment lost 5 bases and the V segment lost 1 base, leaving 12 bases of the junction unmatched. CDR3 bases: TGTGCCACCAGTGATTTCTGGGTAGCGGGAGGGCCTGGGGACGAGCAGTACTTC. Residues: CATSDFWVAGGPGDEQYF.

V usage is TRBV6-2 or TRBV6-3 and J usage is TRBJ2-7; 8 nucleotides match TRBD1. V was pared by 4 bases and J by 6 bases, with 11 bases of the junction left unmatched. This CDR3 has 15 residues. Germline loops: CDR1 MNHEY, CDR2 SVGEGT. The CDR3 is CASSSYLDRVGEQYF. The CDR3 DNA reads TGTGCCAGCAGTTCCTATCTGGACAGGGTGGGCGAGCAGTACTTC.

In this sample, this clonotype turned up many times. The gene calls are TRBV7-9 and TRBJ1-2, with 11 bases fitting TRBD1. V shed 1 base and J 2 bases; nucleotides not matched to a gene: 3. The CDR3 contains 16 residues. Germline assignment: CDR1 SEHNR and CDR2 FQNEAQ (reference sequence). CDR3 protein: CASSLGTGGANYGYTF. The CDR3 coding sequence is TGTGCCAGCAGCTTAGGGACAGGGGGCGCGAACTATGGCTACACCTTC.

This chain links TRBV7-2 with TRBJ2-3; D gene ambiguous. Trimming removed 4 bases at V and 4 bases at J, with 9 bases between. The CDR3 length is 13 residues. Germline V gene lookup returns CDR1 SGHTA and CDR2 FQGNSA. The CDR3 region is CASSWGGADTQYF. The CDR3, as DNA: TGTGCCAGCAGCTGGGGTGGAGCAGATACGCAGTATTTT. Together with reference TRBV7-2 and TRBJ2-3, the CDR3 gives the full variable domain: GAGVSQSPSNKVTEKGKDVELRCDPISGHTALYWYRQSLGQGLEFLIYFQGNSAPDKSGLPSDRFSAERTGGSVSTLTIQRTQQEDSAVYLCASSWGGADTQYFGPGTRLTVL.

Ten or more counts support this clonotype. This rearrangement joins TRBV15 to TRBJ2-7; possible D gene TRBD2, 6 bases. The V and J ends lost 0 bases and 4 bases respectively, with 10 bases between them. Germline loops: CDR1 LNHNV, CDR2 YYDKDF (reference sequence). The CDR3 totals 14 residues. The CDR3 sequence: CATSREGGLYEQYF. CDR3 DNA: TGTGCCACCAGCAGAGAGGGTGGACTATACGAGCAGTACTTC.

This clonotype was detected many times. The rearrangement joins TRBV7-8 to TRBJ1-5; D gene ambiguous. Trimming took 2 bases from V and 4 from J, leaving 15 bases between them. The germline V gene has CDR1 SGHVS and CDR2 FQNEAQ. This CDR3 is 16 amino acids long. In DNA, the CDR3 is TGTGCCAGCAGCTTAAGTCCCCTAGGGTCGAATCAGCCCCAGCATTTT. Its translation is CASSLSPLGSNQPQHF.

In its sample, this clonotype was seen a few times. The genes are TRBV6-5 and TRBJ2-3; D perhaps matches TRBD2 (6 bases). The V gene's germline CDR1 is MNHEY and CDR2 SVGAGI. CDR3 size: 15 residues. The V and J ends lost 3 bases and 1 base respectively, with 11 bases between them. The CDR3 region has the DNA TGTGCCAGCAGTTATCGGGAGAGGGGCACAGATACGCAGTATTTT. Encoded protein: CASSYRERGTDTQYF.

The chain is built from TRBV12-3 or TRBV12-4 and TRBJ1-4; no definite D call. The CDR3 totals 14 residues. With 1 base removed from V and 4 bases from J, the gap between germline ends came to 7 bases. The CDR3 DNA follows: TGTGCCAGCAGTTTAGGGACGGATAATGAAAAACTGTTTTTT. Translation: CASSLGTDNEKLFF.

This clonotype turned up a few times. The chain joins TRBV6-6 to TRBJ1-5; possibly TRBD1 for D (5 bases). This CDR3 has 15 residues. CDR1 and CDR2 from the germline V gene are MNHNY and SVGAGI (reference sequence). V lost 6 bases and J lost 2, with 14 bases in between. CDR3 protein: CASRDSIRGNQPQHF. CDR3 in DNA: TGTGCCAGCAGAGACTCAATCAGGGGCAATCAGCCCCAGCATTTT.

This clonotype was detected only a few times. The chain employs TRBV21-1 and TRBJ2-6. TRBV21-1 is a documented pseudogene. This CDR3 contains 15 residues. DNA for the CDR3: TGTGCCAGCAGCGGAGAGATCCCTGGGGCCAACGTCCTGACTTTC. It encodes CASSGEIPGANVLTF.

J is TRBJ1-2 and V is TRBV5-1; D is perhaps TRBD1 (5 bases). CDR1 is SGHRS and CDR2 is YFSETQ in the germline V gene. This CDR3 has 17 residues. V lost 1 base, J lost 6 bases, and 22 bases lay in between. The CDR3 spells CASSLRLVGASRHGYTF. The CDR3 DNA reads as TGCGCCAGCAGCTTGCGACTAGTCGGGGCGTCCCGCCATGGCTACACCTTC.

The rearrangement links TRBV12-3 or TRBV12-4 to TRBJ2-1; 11 nucleotides match TRBD2. The trim removed 5 bases at V and 6 bases at J, leaving 6 bases unmatched. The CDR3 covers 15 residues. The CDR3 region is CASSILAGGFNEQFF. The CDR3 DNA follows: TGTGCCAGCAGTATTCTAGCGGGAGGTTTCAATGAGCAGTTCTTC.

The rearrangement links TRBV20-1 to TRBJ1-1, with TRBD1 matching over 8 bases. With 2 bases clipped from V and 5 bases from J, the junction kept 7 bases outside the gene matches. Germline lookup yields CDR1 DFQATT and CDR2 SNEGSKA (reference sequence). This CDR3 region has 14 residues. CDR3 amino acids: CSARRGTGWTEAFF. Written as DNA, the CDR3 is TGCAGTGCTAGACGCGGGACAGGATGGACTGAAGCTTTCTTT.

The V gene is TRBV6-5, the J gene TRBJ1-1; D is perhaps TRBD1 (5 bases). Trimming left V 6 bases short and J 4 bases short, with 12 bases between. Germline CDR1 MNHEY, CDR2 SVGAGI. This CDR3 region has 13 residues. CDR3 coding DNA: TGTGCCAGCAGCCCGAATGGGGGCACTGAAGCTTTCTTT. Residues: CASSPNGGTEAFF.

This clonotype was seen only a few times. The chain uses TRBV11-3 and TRBJ1-1, with 9 bases identical to TRBD1. This CDR3 spans 16 amino acids. V gave up 5 bases and J gave up 0 bases; unmatched junction bases: 7. Germline lookup yields CDR1 SGHNT and CDR2 YENEEA. DNA for the CDR3: TGTGCCAGCAGCGTAGGGACAGGGATCCTGAACACTGAAGCTTTCTTT. This encodes CASSVGTGILNTEAFF.

The chain joins TRBV7-2 to TRBJ2-1; weak D call: TRBD2 (6 bases). CDR1 and CDR2 from the germline V gene are SGHTA and FQGNSA. With 5 bases removed from V and 3 bases from J, the gap between germline ends came to 14 bases. The CDR3 loop spans 15 amino acids. The CDR3 coding sequence is TGTGCCAGCAGCCTTTTCTCTAGCGACTACAATGAGCAGTTCTTC. It translates to CASSLFSSDYNEQFF.

Ten or more counts support this clonotype. The chain employs TRBV6-5 and TRBJ2-7; 11 positions match TRBD1. V was clipped by 0 bases and J by 9 bases; unmatched bases: 7. CDR1 is MNHEY, CDR2 SVGAGI, per germline. The CDR3 loop spans 15 amino acids. For the CDR3, the DNA is TGTGCCAGCAGTTACTCGTTAGGGACAGGGGGATGGCAGTACTTC. Residues: CASSYSLGTGGWQYF.

The chain combines TRBV6-1 with TRBJ1-2, with TRBD1 matching over 7 bases. Trimming removed 9 bases from V and 4 bases from J; junction bases left unmatched: 8. The CDR3 contains 13 residues. In germline, CDR1 is MNHNS, CDR2 SASEGT. As DNA, the CDR3 is TGTGCCAGTAAACGGGACAGTATCTATGGCTACACCTTC. Residues: CASKRDSIYGYTF.

The genes are TRBV12-3 or TRBV12-4 and TRBJ2-1; perhaps D is TRBD1 or TRBD2 (5 bases each). V lost 4 bases to trimming and J lost 1 base, with 8 bases between them. The CDR3 is made up of 14 amino acids. The CDR3: CASSWGGSYNEQFF. The CDR3 coding sequence is TGTGCCAGCAGTTGGGGCGGGTCCTACAATGAGCAGTTCTTC.

This sequence joins TRBV3-1 and TRBJ2-7; D gene uncertain. The CDR3 consists of 15 residues. The germline V and J ends were trimmed by 0 bases and 5 bases, with 14 bases remaining between them. Germline V lookup: CDR1 LGHDT, CDR2 YNNKEL (reference sequence). The chain's CDR3 is CASSQDALRINEQYF. In nucleotides, the CDR3 is TGTGCCAGCAGCCAAGATGCATTACGGATAAACGAGCAGTACTTC.

The chain uses TRBV9 and TRBJ1-1; 7 nucleotides match TRBD1. The trim removed 3 bases at V and 5 bases at J, leaving 16 bases unmatched. The CDR3 contains 17 residues. Per the germline V gene, CDR1 is SGDLS and CDR2 is YYNGEE. CDR3 in amino acids: CASSGGGGTPWKTEAFF. CDR3 nucleotide sequence: TGTGCCAGCAGCGGAGGGGGCGGGACACCTTGGAAGACTGAAGCTTTCTTT.